This note documents a single T cell receptor beta chain sequence. Its cognate antigen is unknown. Germline CDR1 is SGHDT and CDR2 is YYEEEE. V dropped 5 bases and J dropped 0; count of bases not matched to a gene: 5. This CDR3 has 15 amino acids. Each donor was healthy, and each was a bone marrow donor. The PCR made use of 60 Vbeta and 13 Jbeta primers. Under the authors' procedure: In a later analysis, some 80 million unique TCR beta chains included roughly 11 million shared by two or more donors. Assay used: immunoSEQ multiplex PCR; TCRdb lists only in-frame clones, some missing. V, J and clone size are those of that table, while D and trimming were read from the DNA. The sample data list 100,000 to 150,000 clones. The data were obtained in a study of cytomegalovirus exposure and HLA in healthy donors. Study-level findings and limits: A later analysis showed HLA-associated TCR beta chains outstripping equally common others in clonal expansion. The number of N-insertions in an Asian-associated ancestry cluster was reportedly below the 666-donor mean in a later analysis.

This rearrangement joins TRBV5-6 to TRBJ1-5, with 7 positions matching TRBD1. This sequence was found in a young man in good health and CMV-seronegative. The sequencing sample was made of PBMCs. The CDR3 sequence is CASRYRGASNQPQHF. DNA for the CDR3: TGTGCCAGCAGATACAGGGGAGCTAGCAATCAGCCCCAGCATTTT.